The TCR beta chain described here comes from a study of shared clonotypes between healthy human individuals. The authors distributed each subset's genomic DNA evenly over several immunoSEQ plates. Sequenced by immunoSEQ multiplex PCR; TCRdb stores in-frame clones only, minus some. The repertoire includes over a million clones, roughly 97% of them detected once, and roughly 1.1% sits in the top ten. General study findings and limits: Several donors shared about 5% of their naive CD4 clonotypes. Clonotype sharing levels among donors were expected to vary with sequencing depth.

CDR3 length: 14 amino acids. Losses at the gene ends were 6 bases for V and 6 bases for J; bases not matched to a gene: 8. The germline CDR1 and CDR2 sequences are MNHEY and SMNVEV (reference sequence). The count of this clone is one. The antigen remains unidentified. The rearrangement uses TRBV27 and TRBJ2-7, with 10 bases fitting TRBD1. The source of this sequence is a man in his thirties or forties in good health. The sequenced material came from naive CD4+ T cells sorted from blood. Subset: CD45RA+ positively selected. The CDR3 loop is CASSRTGGKGEQYF. The DNA of the CDR3 is TGTGCCAGCAGCCGGACAGGGGGTAAGGGCGAGCAGTACTTC.